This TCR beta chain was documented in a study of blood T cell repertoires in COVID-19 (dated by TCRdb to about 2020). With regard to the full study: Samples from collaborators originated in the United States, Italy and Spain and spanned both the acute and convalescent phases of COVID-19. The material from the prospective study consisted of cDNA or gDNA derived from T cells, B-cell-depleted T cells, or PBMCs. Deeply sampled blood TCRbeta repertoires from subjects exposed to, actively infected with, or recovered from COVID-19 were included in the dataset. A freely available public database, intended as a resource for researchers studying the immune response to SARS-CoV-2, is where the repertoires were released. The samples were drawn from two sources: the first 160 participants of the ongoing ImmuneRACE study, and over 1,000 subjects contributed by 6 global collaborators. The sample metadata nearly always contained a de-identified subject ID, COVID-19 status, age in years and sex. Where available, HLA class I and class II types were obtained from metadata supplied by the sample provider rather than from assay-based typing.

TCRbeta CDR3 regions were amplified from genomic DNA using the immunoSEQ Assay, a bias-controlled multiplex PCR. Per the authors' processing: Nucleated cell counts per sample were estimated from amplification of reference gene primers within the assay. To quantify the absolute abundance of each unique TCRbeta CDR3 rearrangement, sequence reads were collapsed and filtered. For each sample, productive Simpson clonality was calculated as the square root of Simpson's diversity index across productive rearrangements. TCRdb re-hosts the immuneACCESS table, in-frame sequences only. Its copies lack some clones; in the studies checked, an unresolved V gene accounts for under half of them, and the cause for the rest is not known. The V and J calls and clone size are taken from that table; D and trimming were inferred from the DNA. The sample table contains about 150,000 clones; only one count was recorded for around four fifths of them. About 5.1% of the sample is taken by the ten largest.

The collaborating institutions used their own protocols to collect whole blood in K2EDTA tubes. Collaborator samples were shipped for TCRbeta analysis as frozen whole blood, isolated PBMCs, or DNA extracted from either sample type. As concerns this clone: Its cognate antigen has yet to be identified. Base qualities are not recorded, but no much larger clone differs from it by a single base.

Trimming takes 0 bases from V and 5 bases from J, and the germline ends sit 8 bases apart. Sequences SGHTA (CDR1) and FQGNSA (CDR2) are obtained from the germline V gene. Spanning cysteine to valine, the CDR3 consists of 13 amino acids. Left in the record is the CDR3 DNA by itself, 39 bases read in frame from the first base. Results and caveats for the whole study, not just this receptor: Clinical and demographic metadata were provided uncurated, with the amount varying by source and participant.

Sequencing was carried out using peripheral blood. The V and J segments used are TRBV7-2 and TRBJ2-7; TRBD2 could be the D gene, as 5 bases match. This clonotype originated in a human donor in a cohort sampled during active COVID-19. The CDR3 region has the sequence CASSLALANEQYV. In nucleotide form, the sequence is TGTGCCAGCAGCTTAGCGCTAGCAAACGAGCAGTACGTC.